This TCR beta chain was recorded in a study of OX40 agonist ivuxolimab in advanced cancers. Study-level background: Eligibility rules accepted prior anti-PD-1, anti-PD-L1 or anti-CTLA-4 therapy, and roughly 42% had some. Findings and limits, study-wide: CD8+ T cells were the subset that, on average, had more expanded clones than CD4+. CD4+ and CD8+ blood T cells expanded clonally by week 6 at 0.1 to 3.0 mg/kg.

The CDR3 sequence is 13 residues long. V was pared by 3 bases and J by 7 bases, with 2 bases of the junction left unmatched. Germline lookup yields CDR1 SGHAT and CDR2 FQNNGV. As regards this clone: Its antigen is not known.

Sequenced by immunoSEQ multiplex PCR; TCRdb stores in-frame clones only, minus some. Of about 48,000 clones in the sample, 89% are singletons; the top ten hold 12%. The chain is built from TRBV11-2 and TRBJ1-4, with TRBD1 matching 7 bases. This clonotype was sampled from an adult with an advanced solid tumor such as melanoma, head and neck, liver or kidney cancer. Sequenced material: CD4+ or CD8+ T cells sorted from blood, taken in a trial of the OX40 agonist ivuxolimab. The CDR3 nucleotides are TGTGCCAGCAGCTTCCAGGGGGGTGAAAAACTGTTTTTT. It is translated as CASSFQGGEKLFF.